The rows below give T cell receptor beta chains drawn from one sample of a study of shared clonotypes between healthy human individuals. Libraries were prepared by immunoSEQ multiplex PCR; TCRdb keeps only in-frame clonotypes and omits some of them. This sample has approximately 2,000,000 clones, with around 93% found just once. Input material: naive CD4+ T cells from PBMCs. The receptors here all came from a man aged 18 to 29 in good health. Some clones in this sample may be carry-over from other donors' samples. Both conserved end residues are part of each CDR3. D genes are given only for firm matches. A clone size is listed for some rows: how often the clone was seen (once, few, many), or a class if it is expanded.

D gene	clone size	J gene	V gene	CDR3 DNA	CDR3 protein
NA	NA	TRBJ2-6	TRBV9	TGTGCCAGCAGCGTAGCCACGGGGCCTTGGTGGAGACAGGTGACGGGGGCCAACGTCCTGACTTTC	CASSVATGPWWRQVTGANVLTF
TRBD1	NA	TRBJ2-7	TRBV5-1	TGCGCCAGCAGCTTGTATACAGGGGTCTACGAGCAGTACTTC	CASSLYTGVYEQYF
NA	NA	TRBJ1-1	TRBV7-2	TGTGCCAGCACCCGAGACAGGAACACTGAAGCTTTCTTT	CASTRDRNTEAFF
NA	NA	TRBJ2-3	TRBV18	TGTGCCAGCTCACAGACCCGGGACCCCCCAGATACGCAGTATTTT	CASSQTRDPPDTQYF
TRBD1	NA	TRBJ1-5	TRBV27	TGTGCCAGCATTTCCCGCGGGACAGGGAAGGGCAATCAGCCCCAGCATTTT	CASISRGTGKGNQPQHF
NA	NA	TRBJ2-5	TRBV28	TGTGCCAGCAGTCGACGCAGGGGTGGGGAGACCCAGTACTTC	CASSRRRGGETQYF
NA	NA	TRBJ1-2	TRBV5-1	TGCGCCAGCAGCTTGGCCGCTCGGGGCGGCGGTGGCTACACCTTC	CASSLAARGGGGYTF
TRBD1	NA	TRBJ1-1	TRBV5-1	TGCGCCAGCAGCTTGGGGACAGGGGGAAACACTGAAGCTTTCTTT	CASSLGTGGNTEAFF
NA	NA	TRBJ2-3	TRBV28	TGTGCCAGCATCCGGGCTTCGGGCGCAGATACGCAGTATTTT	CASIRASGADTQYF
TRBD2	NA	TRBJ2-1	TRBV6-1	TGTGCCAGCAGTGGGACTAGCGGGAGGGGTGAGCAGTTCTTC	CASSGTSGRGEQFF
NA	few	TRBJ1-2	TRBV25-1	TGTGCCAGCAGTATAGGGGGGATCTTTGGCTACACCTTC	CASSIGGIFGYTF
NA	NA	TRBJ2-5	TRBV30	TGTGCCTGGAGAGGCGGGACAACCCAAGAGACCCAGTACTTC	CAWRGGTTQETQYF
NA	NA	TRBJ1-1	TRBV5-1	TGCGCCAGCAGCTTGGATACGGCGAACACTGAAGCTTTCTTT	CASSLDTANTEAFF
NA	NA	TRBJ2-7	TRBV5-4	TGTGCCAGCAGCACCGGGCCCGGGAGCTCCTACGAGCAGTACTTC	CASSTGPGSSYEQYF
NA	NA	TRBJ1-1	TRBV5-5	TGTGCCAGCACCAATCAGGGGTCCCTGAACACTGAAGCTTTCTTT	CASTNQGSLNTEAFF
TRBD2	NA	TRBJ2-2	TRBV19	TGTGCCAGTAGTATATTTTGGACTAGCGGACGAACCGGGGAGCTGTTTTTT	CASSIFWTSGRTGELFF
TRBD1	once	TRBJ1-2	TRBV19	TGTGCCAGTAGTATTTCGAGAGGGACAGGGGCTCCGGGCTACACCTTC	CASSISRGTGAPGYTF